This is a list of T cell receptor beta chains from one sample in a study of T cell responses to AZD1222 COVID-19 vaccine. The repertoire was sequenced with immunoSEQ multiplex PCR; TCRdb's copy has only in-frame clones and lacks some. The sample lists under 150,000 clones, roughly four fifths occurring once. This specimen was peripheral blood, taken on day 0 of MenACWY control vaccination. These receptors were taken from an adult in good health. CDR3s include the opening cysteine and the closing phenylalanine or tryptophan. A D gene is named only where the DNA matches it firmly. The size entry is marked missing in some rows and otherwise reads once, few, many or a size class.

CDR3nt: TGTGCCAGCAGCTTGGCTGTTGGCGGGGAGCTGTTTTTT
CDR3aa: CASSLAVGGELFF
abundance: .
d_gene: .
j_gene: TRBJ2-2
v_gene: TRBV11-2

CDR3nt: TGTGCCAGCAGCGTAGAGGGCAGTCCGGGAAATGAGCAGTTCTTC
CDR3aa: CASSVEGSPGNEQFF
abundance: .
d_gene: .
j_gene: TRBJ2-1
v_gene: TRBV9

CDR3nt: TGCGCCAGCAGCCAAGATCCCCTAGCCCGGGGCGGGGAGCTGTTTTTT
CDR3aa: CASSQDPLARGGELFF
abundance: .
d_gene: .
j_gene: TRBJ2-2
v_gene: TRBV4-1

CDR3nt: TGCGCCAGCAGTAACGAGGGGGCGGCGAGAGGCTACACCTTC
CDR3aa: CASSNEGAARGYTF
abundance: .
d_gene: TRBD1
j_gene: TRBJ1-2
v_gene: TRBV5-1

CDR3nt: TGTGCCAGCAGCAAAGGACAGCAGAATGAAAAACTGTTTTTT
CDR3aa: CASSKGQQNEKLFF
abundance: .
d_gene: .
j_gene: TRBJ1-4
v_gene: TRBV21-1

CDR3nt: TGTGCCAGCAGCGAGGGGGCAACCAATCTCCCCTACGAGCAGTACTTC
CDR3aa: CASSEGATNLPYEQYF
abundance: .
d_gene: TRBD1
j_gene: TRBJ2-7
v_gene: TRBV7-2

CDR3nt: TGTGCCAGCAGTCCCGAATCAGGGGGCTATTTGGGGGAGCAGTACTTC
CDR3aa: CASSPESGGYLGEQYF
abundance: .
d_gene: TRBD1
j_gene: TRBJ2-7
v_gene: TRBV25-1

CDR3nt: TGCAGTGCTAGTGGGCAGGACAATGAAAAACTGTTTTTT
CDR3aa: CSASGQDNEKLFF
abundance: .
d_gene: .
j_gene: TRBJ1-4
v_gene: TRBV20-1

CDR3nt: TGTGCCAGCAGCTTTTTTGGACAGGGGGTCACTCAGCCCCAGCATTTT
CDR3aa: CASSFFGQGVTQPQHF
abundance: .
d_gene: TRBD1
j_gene: TRBJ1-5
v_gene: TRBV7-3

CDR3nt: TGTGCCAGCAACCCGGGACAGTATAATTCACCCCTCCACTTT
CDR3aa: CASNPGQYNSPLHF
abundance: .
d_gene: TRBD1
j_gene: TRBJ1-6
v_gene: TRBV7-8

CDR3nt: TGCGCCAGCAGCTTGGTTGGACAGGGGAGTACCTACACCTTC
CDR3aa: CASSLVGQGSTYTF
abundance: .
d_gene: TRBD1
j_gene: TRBJ1-2
v_gene: TRBV5-1

CDR3nt: TGTGCCAGCAGCCCTGGGGGTAGCTCCTACAATGAGCAGTTCTTC
CDR3aa: CASSPGGSSYNEQFF
abundance: .
d_gene: .
j_gene: TRBJ2-1
v_gene: TRBV4-2

CDR3nt: TGTGCCAGCAGCCAGGGGTATAATTCACCCCTCCACTTT
CDR3aa: CASSQGYNSPLHF
abundance: .
d_gene: .
j_gene: TRBJ1-6
v_gene: TRBV27

CDR3nt: TGCAGCGTTGAAGCAGGAGGGGTACAGCATTTT
CDR3aa: CSVEAGGVQHF
abundance: .
d_gene: .
j_gene: TRBJ1-5
v_gene: TRBV29-1

CDR3nt: TGTGCCATCAGTGAAAGGTTTTTCGATAATTCACCCCTCCACTTT
CDR3aa: CAISERFFDNSPLHF
abundance: .
d_gene: .
j_gene: TRBJ1-6
v_gene: TRBV10-3

CDR3nt: TGCGCCAGCAGCTTGGACAGATACTATGGCTACACCTTC
CDR3aa: CASSLDRYYGYTF
abundance: .
d_gene: .
j_gene: TRBJ1-2
v_gene: TRBV5-1

CDR3nt: TGCGCCAGCAGCTTGGTGCAGATAGCGGGGGTTAGGGACACAGATACGCAGTATTTT
CDR3aa: CASSLVQIAGVRDTDTQYF
abundance: .
d_gene: TRBD2
j_gene: TRBJ2-3
v_gene: TRBV5-1

CDR3nt: TGTGCCAGCAGCCCCGACCCCGACAGACTTAATGAAAAACTGTTTTTT
CDR3aa: CASSPDPDRLNEKLFF
abundance: .
d_gene: .
j_gene: TRBJ1-4
v_gene: TRBV5-4

CDR3nt: TGTGCCAGCAGTGAAAGGTTAGCGGGGGGGCAGTATTTT
CDR3aa: CASSERLAGGQYF
abundance: .
d_gene: TRBD2
j_gene: TRBJ2-3
v_gene: TRBV6-1

CDR3nt: TGTGCCAGCAGCTTTGTGACGGGACGGATGAACACTGAAGCTTTCTTT
CDR3aa: CASSFVTGRMNTEAFF
abundance: .
d_gene: .
j_gene: TRBJ1-1
v_gene: TRBV5-5

CDR3nt: TGTGCCAGCAGCTTAAGTCAGGGAAAGTGGGGCTACACCTTC
CDR3aa: CASSLSQGKWGYTF
abundance: .
d_gene: .
j_gene: TRBJ1-2
v_gene: TRBV11-2

CDR3nt: TGTGCCAGTAGTTCTGACAGGGCCTATAGCAATCAGCCCCAGCATTTT
CDR3aa: CASSSDRAYSNQPQHF
abundance: .
d_gene: TRBD1
j_gene: TRBJ1-5
v_gene: TRBV19

CDR3nt: TGTGCCACCAGTGATTTAGGGGAGGACACAGATACGCAGTATTTT
CDR3aa: CATSDLGEDTDTQYF
abundance: many
d_gene: .
j_gene: TRBJ2-3
v_gene: TRBV24-1

CDR3nt: TGTGCCAGCGCCTCGGGATCCTCCTACGAGCAGTACTTC
CDR3aa: CASASGSSYEQYF
abundance: .
d_gene: .
j_gene: TRBJ2-7
v_gene: TRBV11-3

CDR3nt: TGTGCCAGCTCACACCCGGTGGGGGTACGGGGCTACACCTTC
CDR3aa: CASSHPVGVRGYTF
abundance: .
d_gene: .
j_gene: TRBJ1-2
v_gene: TRBV18

CDR3nt: TGTGCCAGCAGCAAAGCCGGGACAGGGTCCTACGAGCAGTACTTC
CDR3aa: CASSKAGTGSYEQYF
abundance: .
d_gene: TRBD1
j_gene: TRBJ2-7
v_gene: TRBV7-9

CDR3nt: TGCGCCAGCAGGGACGGTGTCCTTTTCGGGGAGCTGTTTTTT
CDR3aa: CASRDGVLFGELFF
abundance: .
d_gene: .
j_gene: TRBJ2-2
v_gene: TRBV5-1

CDR3nt: TGTGCCATCAGTGTTTCGGGACAGATGAACACTGAAGCTTTCTTT
CDR3aa: CAISVSGQMNTEAFF
abundance: .
d_gene: TRBD1
j_gene: TRBJ1-1
v_gene: TRBV10-3

CDR3nt: TGTGCCAGCAGCTTTGAAACTAATGAAAAACTGTTTTTT
CDR3aa: CASSFETNEKLFF
abundance: .
d_gene: .
j_gene: TRBJ1-4
v_gene: TRBV7-9

CDR3nt: TGTGCCAGTAACCCGATGGGGGCTAATCAGCCCCAGCATTTT
CDR3aa: CASNPMGANQPQHF
abundance: .
d_gene: .
j_gene: TRBJ1-5
v_gene: TRBV19

CDR3nt: TGTGCCAGCAGCCCCCGGGGGGTCGGAGGAACTGAAGCTTTCTTT
CDR3aa: CASSPRGVGGTEAFF
abundance: .
d_gene: .
j_gene: TRBJ1-1
v_gene: TRBV5-6

CDR3nt: TGCGCCAGCAGCTGGGACAATTACTACGAGCAGTACTTC
CDR3aa: CASSWDNYYEQYF
abundance: .
d_gene: .
j_gene: TRBJ2-7
v_gene: TRBV5-1

CDR3nt: TGTGCCAGCAGTCCACTGGGGAGGGTGCACACTGAAGCTTTCTTT
CDR3aa: CASSPLGRVHTEAFF
abundance: .
d_gene: .
j_gene: TRBJ1-1
v_gene: TRBV6-5

CDR3nt: TGTGCCAGCAGTTTTGTGGCAACCAACACCATATATTTT
CDR3aa: CASSFVATNTIYF
abundance: .
d_gene: .
j_gene: TRBJ1-3
v_gene: TRBV3-1/TRBV3-2

CDR3nt: TGTGCCTGGAGTGGAGGTGACGGGGCCGGAGGCTACACCTTC
CDR3aa: CAWSGGDGAGGYTF
abundance: .
d_gene: .
j_gene: TRBJ1-2
v_gene: TRBV30

CDR3nt: TGTGCCAGCAGGGGCTGGTCAGGACATGAAAAACTGTTTTTT
CDR3aa: CASRGWSGHEKLFF
abundance: .
d_gene: .
j_gene: TRBJ1-4
v_gene: TRBV6-6

CDR3nt: TGTGCCAGCAGTCCTCTAGCGGGGGGGCCCGGCGGGGAGCTGTTTTTT
CDR3aa: CASSPLAGGPGGELFF
abundance: .
d_gene: TRBD2
j_gene: TRBJ2-2
v_gene: TRBV28

CDR3nt: TGTGCCAGTAGTACCGACAGGGCTGGAAACACCATATATTTT
CDR3aa: CASSTDRAGNTIYF
abundance: few
d_gene: TRBD1
j_gene: TRBJ1-3
v_gene: TRBV19

CDR3nt: TGCGCCAGCAGTGAGCCGGATGGGAGCTCCTACAATGAGCAGTTCTTC
CDR3aa: CASSEPDGSSYNEQFF
abundance: .
d_gene: .
j_gene: TRBJ2-1
v_gene: TRBV10-2

CDR3nt: TGTGCCAGCACACCAGGGAGTTCTGGGGCCAACGTCCTGACTTTC
CDR3aa: CASTPGSSGANVLTF
abundance: .
d_gene: .
j_gene: TRBJ2-6
v_gene: TRBV28

CDR3nt: TGTGCCAGCTCACCACCGGGACGGACCTATGGCTACACCTTC
CDR3aa: CASSPPGRTYGYTF
abundance: .
d_gene: .
j_gene: TRBJ1-2
v_gene: TRBV18

CDR3nt: TGTGCCAGCAGCCCCCAACAGGCCCGAGGGGCTTTCTTT
CDR3aa: CASSPQQARGAFF
abundance: .
d_gene: .
j_gene: TRBJ1-1
v_gene: TRBV28

CDR3nt: TGTGCCAGTAGAACAGGGGAGGCAGGGTCAACAGATACGCAGTATTTT
CDR3aa: CASRTGEAGSTDTQYF
abundance: .
d_gene: .
j_gene: TRBJ2-3
v_gene: TRBV19

CDR3nt: TGTGCCAGCTCTAGCCTCACAGATACGCAGTATTTT
CDR3aa: CASSSLTDTQYF
abundance: .
d_gene: .
j_gene: TRBJ2-3
v_gene: TRBV9

CDR3nt: TGTGCCTGGAGTGTACGGGAGAACACTGAAGCTTTCTTT
CDR3aa: CAWSVRENTEAFF
abundance: .
d_gene: .
j_gene: TRBJ1-1
v_gene: TRBV30

CDR3nt: TGTGCCAGCAGTAGGAAAAGGGGAACTGAAGCTTTCTTT
CDR3aa: CASSRKRGTEAFF
abundance: .
d_gene: .
j_gene: TRBJ1-1
v_gene: TRBV6-5

CDR3nt: TGTGCCAGCAGCTTAGCGCGTCAGGTTATAGACTATGGCTACACCTTC
CDR3aa: CASSLARQVIDYGYTF
abundance: once
d_gene: .
j_gene: TRBJ1-2
v_gene: TRBV7-2

CDR3nt: TGTGCCAGCACCCGGACAGATAACAATGAGCAGTTCTTC
CDR3aa: CASTRTDNNEQFF
abundance: .
d_gene: .
j_gene: TRBJ2-1
v_gene: TRBV18

CDR3nt: TGTGCCAGCAGCAACGGGCTAGCGGCTTGGAATGAGCAGTTCTTC
CDR3aa: CASSNGLAAWNEQFF
abundance: medium-sized
d_gene: TRBD2
j_gene: TRBJ2-1
v_gene: TRBV7-9

CDR3nt: TGTGCCAGCAGCCCAAGGACTACGCGCATGGGTACGCAGTATTTT
CDR3aa: CASSPRTTRMGTQYF
abundance: .
d_gene: .
j_gene: TRBJ2-3
v_gene: TRBV7-2

CDR3nt: TGTGCCAGCAGCTTGGGCGGGGTCTCGACCTACGAGCAGTACTTC
CDR3aa: CASSLGGVSTYEQYF
abundance: few
d_gene: .
j_gene: TRBJ2-7
v_gene: TRBV7-2

CDR3nt: TGTGCCAGCAGTTTAGCGAGGGGGAATGAGCAGTTCTTC
CDR3aa: CASSLARGNEQFF
abundance: once
d_gene: .
j_gene: TRBJ2-1
v_gene: TRBV12-3/TRBV12-4

CDR3nt: TGTGCCAGTAGTAGGGGGGGCGGCACAGATACGCAGTATTTT
CDR3aa: CASSRGGGTDTQYF
abundance: .
d_gene: .
j_gene: TRBJ2-3
v_gene: TRBV19

CDR3nt: TGTGCCAGCAGCCTGGCCGGGACAGGGCATGAGCAGTTCTTC
CDR3aa: CASSLAGTGHEQFF
abundance: .
d_gene: TRBD1
j_gene: TRBJ2-1
v_gene: TRBV11-2